This T cell receptor beta chain was sequenced in a study of Ad26.COV2.S vaccination and SARS-CoV-2 variants. The wider study: Ad26.COV2.S shots went into the muscle once or twice, 56 days apart. Study-wide findings and caveats: People who got the vaccine had more spike-specific TCR breadth than people who got placebo.

Treatment here: around 19 received Ad26.COV2.S at low or high dose, single or two shots; 5 received placebo; per-sample allocation not given. It was on day 63 after the first vaccine or placebo injection that samples were taken. Germline values: CDR1 SGHKS, CDR2 YYEKEE (reference sequence). With 2 bases removed from V and 1 base from J, the gap between germline ends came to 10 bases. This CDR3 comprises 14 residues. Some clones are missing from TCRdb's copy, which holds only in-frame ones; the method was immunoSEQ multiplex PCR. The sample has over 450,000 clones, 80% to 90% seen once. To note about this clone: Its antigen is not identified.

The TCR comes from a person between 18 and 59 years old who received the Ad26.COV2.S COVID-19 vaccine or a placebo. This rearrangement joins TRBV5-5 to TRBJ2-7; D may be TRBD1 (7 bases). The sample here was peripheral blood, taken in a trial of Ad26.COV2.S vaccine versus placebo. Here the CDR3 reads CASSFQGGSYEQYF. The CDR3, as DNA: TGTGCCAGCAGCTTTCAGGGGGGATCCTACGAGCAGTACTTC.